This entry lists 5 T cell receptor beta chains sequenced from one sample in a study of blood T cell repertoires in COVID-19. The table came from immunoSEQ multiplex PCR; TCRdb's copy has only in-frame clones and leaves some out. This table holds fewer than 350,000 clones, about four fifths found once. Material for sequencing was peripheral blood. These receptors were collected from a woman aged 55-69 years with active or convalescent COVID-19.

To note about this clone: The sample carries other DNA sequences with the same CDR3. The CDR3: CASSLRGNTEAFF. The CDR3 DNA is TGTGCCAGCAGTTTGCGAGGGAACACTGAAGCTTTCTTT. The chain carries TRBV27 and TRBJ1-1; D gene ambiguous. Between the trimmed V and J ends, which lost 3 bases and 1 base, there was a span of 6 bases. The CDR3 loop spans 13 amino acids. Germline V CDR1 and CDR2: MNHEY, SMNVEV (reference sequence).

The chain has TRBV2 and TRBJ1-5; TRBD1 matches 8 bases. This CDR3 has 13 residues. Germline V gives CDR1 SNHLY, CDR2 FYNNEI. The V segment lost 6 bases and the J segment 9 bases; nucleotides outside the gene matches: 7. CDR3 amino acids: CASSTDRVWPQHF. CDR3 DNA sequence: TGTGCCAGCAGCACGGACAGGGTGTGGCCCCAGCATTTT.

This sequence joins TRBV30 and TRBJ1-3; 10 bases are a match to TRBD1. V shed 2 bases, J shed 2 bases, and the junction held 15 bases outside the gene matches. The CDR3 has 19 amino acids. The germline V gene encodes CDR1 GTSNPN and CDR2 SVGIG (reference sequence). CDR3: CAWSSGQGILIHPGNTIYF. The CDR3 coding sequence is TGTGCCTGGAGTTCGGGACAGGGGATCCTTATTCACCCTGGAAACACCATATATTTT.

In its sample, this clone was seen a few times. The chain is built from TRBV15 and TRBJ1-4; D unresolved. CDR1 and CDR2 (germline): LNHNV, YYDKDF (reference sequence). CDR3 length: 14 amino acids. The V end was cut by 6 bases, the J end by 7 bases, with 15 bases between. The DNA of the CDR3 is TGTGCCACCAGTACCCTGGGAGCTGTTGAAAAACTGTTTTTT. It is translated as CATSTLGAVEKLFF.

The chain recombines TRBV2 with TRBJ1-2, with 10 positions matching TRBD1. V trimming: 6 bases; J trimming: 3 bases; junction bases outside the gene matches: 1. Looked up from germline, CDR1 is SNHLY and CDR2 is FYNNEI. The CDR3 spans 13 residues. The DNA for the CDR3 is TGTGCCAGCAGAGGGACAGGGGACTATGGCTACACCTTC. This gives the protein CASRGTGDYGYTF.